This passage covers 16 T cell receptor beta chains from one sample sequenced in a study of T cell responses to AZD1222 COVID-19 vaccine. TCRdb's copy holds only in-frame clones and misses some; the assay was immunoSEQ multiplex PCR. Counted here are about 110,000 clones, roughly 90% occurring once; the ten biggest clones make up 15%. The sequenced sample was peripheral blood, obtained 28 days after the second AZD1222 dose. All receptors come from an adult who received the AZD1222 COVID-19 vaccine.

This chain joins TRBV24-1 and TRBJ2-7; tentative D call: TRBD1 (6 bases). The CDR3 is made up of 16 amino acids. Germline-derived CDR1 and CDR2 are KGHDR and SFDVKD. The V gene lost 0 bases and the J gene lost 5 bases, with 16 bases spanning the gap. CDR3 sequence reads: CATSDLRGNHFHEQYF. The CDR3 DNA follows: TGTGCCACCAGTGATTTGAGGGGGAATCATTTCCACGAGCAGTACTTC.

The V call is TRBV18, the J call TRBJ1-2; D not resolved. CDR3 length: 13 amino acids. The germline V gene has CDR1 KGHSH and CDR2 LQKENI. Trimming removed 1 base from V and 3 bases from J, with 6 bases in between. This CDR3 is CASSPQADYGYTF. CDR3 sequence (DNA): TGTGCCAGCTCACCACAAGCCGACTATGGCTACACCTTC.

The chain has TRBV10-3 and TRBJ1-2, with 11 positions matching TRBD1. CDR1 is ENHRY and CDR2 is SYGVKD in the germline V gene. The junction had 11 bases not matched to a gene; V was cut back by 7 bases and J by 4 bases. There are 16 residues in the CDR3. The CDR3 DNA follows: TGTGCCATCAATGGACAGGGGGCGGTGAGTGGCTATGGCTACACCTTC. This codes for CAINGQGAVSGYGYTF.

J is TRBJ2-7 and V is TRBV28; unclear D gene. CDR3 length: 14 amino acids. Trimming pared 5 bases from V and 5 bases from J, leaving 16 bases between. The germline CDR1 and CDR2 sequences are MDHEN and SYDVKM. CDR3 in amino acids: CASSNNGLIHEQYF. The DNA for the CDR3 is TGTGCCAGCAGTAACAACGGGTTGATCCACGAGCAGTACTTC.

The V gene is TRBV13, the J gene TRBJ2-7, with TRBD2 matching 9 bases. The V gene end was trimmed by 1 base and the J gene end by 2 bases; junction bases not matched to a gene: 9. The CDR3 consists of 17 residues. CDR1 PRHDT and CDR2 FYEKMQ come from the germline V gene (reference sequence). CDR3 nucleotide sequence: TGTGCCAGCAGCTTAGAGGGTAGCGGGGGCCCGACCTACGAGCAGTACTTC. As protein: CASSLEGSGGPTYEQYF.

The chain links TRBV29-1 to TRBJ1-6; weak D call: TRBD1 (6 bases). CDR1 SQVTM and CDR2 ANQGSEA come from the germline V gene. The CDR3 length is 14 residues. With 5 bases removed from V and 8 bases from J, the gap between germline ends came to 16 bases. In DNA, the CDR3 is TGCAGCGTTTCGGGCCCCAGGGGTGATTCACCCCTCCACTTT. This sequence encodes CSVSGPRGDSPLHF.

The rearrangement joins TRBV6-5 to TRBJ2-7, with 8 bases that match TRBD1. This CDR3 spans 14 amino acids. Germline V CDR1 and CDR2: MNHEY, SVGAGI. The V segment lost 5 bases and the J segment 2 bases; nucleotides outside the gene matches: 5. The CDR3 nucleotides are TGTGCCAGCAGTCCGGCAGGGGGCCCCTACGAGCAGTACTTC. Translating gives CASSPAGGPYEQYF.

The V gene is TRBV6-5, the J gene TRBJ1-6; the D gene is possibly TRBD1 (6 bases). CDR1 is MNHEY, CDR2 SVGAGI, per germline. The V gene lost 6 bases and the J gene lost 6 bases, with 12 bases spanning the gap. CDR3 length: 14 residues. The CDR3 spells CASRTGGPNSPLHF. The CDR3 DNA follows: TGTGCCAGCAGAACTGGGGGGCCTAATTCACCCCTCCACTTT.

The V and J genes are TRBV4-2 and TRBJ2-7, with 11 bases matching TRBD2. V shed 4 bases, J shed 0 bases, and the junction held 14 bases outside the gene matches. The CDR3 covers 19 residues. Germline CDR1 LGHNA, CDR2 YNFKEQ. CDR3 residues: CASSRLGLAGGSSSYEQYF. The CDR3 coding sequence is TGTGCCAGCAGCCGCTTGGGGCTAGCGGGGGGATCCAGCTCCTACGAGCAGTACTTC.

The V gene is TRBV29-1, the J gene TRBJ1-2; D may be TRBD1 (5 bases). Germline loops: CDR1 SQVTM, CDR2 ANQGSEA. V was cut by 4 bases and J by 0 bases, with 9 bases left in between. The CDR3 sequence is 13 residues long. The CDR3 DNA is TGCAGCGTTGCATTGGGGGCTAACTATGGCTACACCTTC. Amino acids: CSVALGANYGYTF.

This chain uses TRBV4-2 with TRBJ2-3; D might be TRBD1 (6 bases). V was trimmed by 4 bases and J by 4 bases, leaving 21 bases between them. The CDR3 totals 17 residues. Per germline, CDR1 LGHNA and CDR2 YNFKEQ. CDR3 DNA: TGTGCCAGCAGCCCGGCCCAACAGGGCGCGGGTGCAGATACGCAGTATTTT. Its translation is CASSPAQQGAGADTQYF.

The chain carries TRBV6-6 and TRBJ1-2; D unclear. V was trimmed by 0 bases and J by 5 bases, leaving 13 bases between them. Germline lookup yields CDR1 MNHNY and CDR2 SVGAGI (reference sequence). This CDR3 is 15 amino acids long. CDR3 sequence: CASSYSPGSWYGYTF. In nucleotides, the CDR3 is TGTGCCAGCAGTTACTCCCCGGGCAGCTGGTATGGCTACACCTTC.

J is TRBJ1-4 and V is TRBV4-1; D remains unclear. V shed 3 bases and J shed 6 bases, with 5 bases lying between them. Germline assignment: CDR1 MGHRA and CDR2 YSYEKL. This CDR3 contains 12 residues. The CDR3 sequence is CASSHPYEKLFF. The CDR3 coding sequence is TGCGCCAGCAGCCACCCATATGAAAAACTGTTTTTT.

Note on this clone: At one boundary the junction diverges from the germline segment, which might be a read error. The CDR3 here is CASSLVRGGLVF. The CDR3 DNA sequence: TGTGCCAGCAGCTTAGTGCGGGGAGGTTTGGTCTTC. This rearrangement joins TRBV13 to TRBJ2-1; possible D gene TRBD2, 6 bases. The CDR3 has 12 amino acids. Looked up from germline, CDR1 is PRHDT and CDR2 is FYEKMQ (reference sequence). Based on the CDR3 plus reference TRBV13 and TRBJ2-1, the full variable domain is AAGVIQSPRHLIKEKRETATLKCYPIPRHDTVYWYQQGPGQDPQFLISFYEKMQSDKGSIPDRFSAQQFSDYHSELNMSSLELGDSALYFCASSLVRGGLVFGPGTRLTVL.

This rearrangement joins TRBV10-3 to TRBJ2-1; D assignment may be TRBD1 or TRBD2 (5 bases each). The CDR3 totals 14 residues. Germline CDR1 ENHRY, CDR2 SYGVKD. V shed 1 base and J shed 8 bases, with 12 bases lying between them. This CDR3 reads CAISEYRDGDEQFF. The CDR3 region has the DNA TGTGCCATCAGTGAGTATCGGGACGGGGATGAGCAGTTCTTC.

This sequence joins TRBV6-5 and TRBJ2-1; D gene uncertain. V lost 6 bases to trimming and J lost 2 bases, with 14 bases between them. The CDR3 has 15 amino acids. In germline, CDR1 is MNHEY, CDR2 SVGAGI. The CDR3 DNA follows: TGTGCCAGCAGCCTGGCCGTTACCACCTACAATGAGCAGTTCTTC. This codes for CASSLAVTTYNEQFF.